This TCR beta chain appears in the sequencing data of a study of blood T cell repertoires in COVID-19. Study summary: COVID-19 samples from acute and convalescent phases originated in the United States, Italy and Spain. From T cells, B-cell-depleted T cells, or PBMCs came the material, which was cDNA or gDNA.

Source study methods: Researchers report that nucleated cell counts were estimated from reference gene primer amplification. Assay used: immunoSEQ multiplex PCR; TCRdb lists only in-frame clones, some missing. The V and J calls and the clone size are those of that table, but D and trimming were determined from the DNA. Counted here are about 36,000 clones, approximately 86% occurring once; the ten biggest clones make up over 13%. Per germline, CDR1 SGHTA and CDR2 FQGNSA. V lost 3 bases and J lost 5; bases outside the gene matches: 6. The CDR3 consists of 16 residues. Specimen: peripheral blood. V gene TRBV7-2 combines with J gene TRBJ2-1, with 11 bases identical to TRBD2. The clonotype comes from a human donor in a cohort sampled during active COVID-19. This chain's CDR3 is CASSLASGGQNNEQFF. In DNA form, the CDR3 reads TGTGCCAGCAGCTTGGCTAGCGGGGGGCAGAACAATGAGCAGTTCTTC. The whole variable domain, remainder taken from reference TRBV7-2 and TRBJ2-1, is GAGVSQSPSNKVTEKGKDVELRCDPISGHTALYWYRQSLGQGLEFLIYFQGNSAPDKSGLPSDRFSAERTGGSVSTLTIQRTQQEDSAVYLCASSLASGGQNNEQFFGPGTRLTVL.